The T cell receptor (beta chain) under discussion was sequenced for a study of shared clonotypes between healthy human individuals. About this clone itself: Its antigen is currently unknown.

Study-wide points: Relative to clonotypes present in all four donors, those not shared had lower generation probabilities.

The V gene's germline CDR1 is SGHTA and CDR2 FQGNSA. The CDR3 is 12 residues long. Trimming removed 5 bases from V and 4 bases from J, with 9 bases in between. Every immunoSEQ plate was one replicate of a subset's evenly spread DNA. TCRdb keeps only in-frame clones here, not all; method: immunoSEQ multiplex PCR. The sample holds about 980,000 clones, around three quarters seen once. Material for sequencing was memory CD4+ T cells sorted from blood. Subset in this sample: CD45RA-negative fraction. This chain uses TRBV7-2 with TRBJ2-7; D gene ambiguous. The TCR was taken from a man aged 18 to 30 in good health. The CDR3 reads CASSRMSYEQYF. The DNA for the CDR3 is TGTGCCAGCAGCCGCATGTCATACGAGCAGTACTTC.